One and the same sample provided the 25 T cell receptor beta chains below, sequenced in a study of CD8 T cells in Susac syndrome. It was with random hexamers that roughly 0.5 to 1 ug RNA was reverse transcribed. In TCRdb, the immunoSEQ multiplex PCR reads were re-called with MiXCR into one record per CDR3 protein. This sample has 200,000 to 250,000 distinct CDR3 sequences, with about 94% found just once. Sequencing used CD4+ T cells from PBMCs. All receptors come from a human donor with Susac syndrome.

This clonotype was recorded only once. The chain carries TRBV5-1 and TRBJ2-7; 9 bases map to TRBD1. The germline CDR1 and CDR2 sequences are SGHRS and YFSETQ. CDR3 length: 15 residues. Unmatched junction bases numbered 6, after V lost 0 bases and J lost 5 bases. CDR3 loop: CASSLEGTGYDEQYF. In DNA, the CDR3 is TGCGCCAGCAGCTTGGAGGGGACAGGGTACGACGAGCAGTACTTC.

This clonotype was observed a single time. The chain joins TRBV20-1 to TRBJ2-2; 12 positions agree with TRBD1. Germline loops: CDR1 DFQATT, CDR2 SNEGSKA (reference sequence). The CDR3 length is 15 residues. For the CDR3, the DNA is TGCAGCATTGGGGGACAGGGGGCGTTGGCCGGGGAGCTGTTTTTT. This gives the protein CSIGGQGALAGELFF.

This clonotype was counted once. This chain joins TRBV20-1 and TRBJ2-4; 7 bases are a match to TRBD2. The CDR3 is made up of 17 amino acids. CDR1 DFQATT and CDR2 SNEGSKA come from the germline V gene (reference sequence). V shed 4 bases, J shed 6 bases, and the junction held 18 bases outside the gene matches. CDR3 DNA: TGCAGTGCTATGGGGGAGCGGGGTTCCCAAACGGGAAACATTCAGTACTTC. Translating it yields CSAMGERGSQTGNIQYF.

CDR3 in amino acids: CSVDPSGTEAFF. The DNA of the CDR3 is TGCAGCGTTGACCCCAGCGGCACTGAAGCTTTCTTT. The chain carries TRBV29-1 and TRBJ1-1; D call uncertain. The CDR3 is 12 amino acids. In germline, CDR1 is SQVTM, CDR2 ANQGSEA. Trimming took off 3 bases at V and 4 bases at J, with 9 bases between the two ends.

The J gene is TRBJ2-5, the V gene TRBV3-1, with 7 positions matching TRBD1. Unmatched junction bases numbered 3, after V lost 3 bases and J lost 2 bases. Per the germline V gene, CDR1 is LGHDT and CDR2 is YNNKEL (reference sequence). The CDR3 has 14 residues. The CDR3: CASSHSTGQETQYF. CDR3 coding DNA: TGTGCCAGCAGCCACTCGACAGGGCAAGAGACCCAGTACTTC.

This sequence joins TRBV2 and TRBJ1-6; D is possibly TRBD1 (6 bases). The germline V gene encodes CDR1 SNHLY and CDR2 FYNNEI. The CDR3 spans 16 residues. V lost 6 bases and J 7 bases, leaving 19 bases between the germline ends. The CDR3 nucleotides read TGTGCCAGCAGCCTAGCCGAACAGGGAAACAATTCACCCCTCCACTTT. Its protein product is CASSLAEQGNNSPLHF.

The chain couples TRBV9 to TRBJ2-3; D could derive from TRBD1 or TRBD2 (6 bases each). This CDR3 has 15 amino acids. Trimming removed 6 bases from V and 3 bases from J, with 17 bases in between. Germline V CDR1 and CDR2: SGDLS, YYNGEE. CDR3 loop: CASTQMGGLTDTQYF. The CDR3 region has the DNA TGTGCCAGCACCCAAATGGGGGGCTTAACAGATACGCAGTATTTT.

The CDR3 is CASSPPLGESNTEAFF. CDR3 sequence (DNA): TGTGCCAGCTCACCACCTCTGGGGGAATCGAACACTGAAGCTTTCTTT. This chain links TRBV18 with TRBJ1-1, with D perhaps matching TRBD1 (5 bases). V lost 0 bases, J lost 1 base, and 12 bases lay in between. The CDR3 is made up of 16 amino acids. The germline gives CDR1 KGHSH, CDR2 LQKENI.

The rearrangement uses TRBV4-1 and TRBJ2-2; no firm D call. CDR1 is MGHRA and CDR2 is YSYEKL in the germline V gene. The CDR3 has 18 residues. Trimming removed 4 bases from V and 0 bases from J, with 18 bases in between. DNA of the CDR3: TGCGCCAGCAGCCCCATTGGCCGAGTCGGAACGAACACCGGGGAGCTGTTTTTT. Protein product: CASSPIGRVGTNTGELFF.

The genes are TRBV2 and TRBJ2-7; weak D call: TRBD2 (6 bases). Trimming cost V 7 bases and J 0 bases, with 16 bases left between them. The CDR3 totals 15 residues. Germline loops: CDR1 SNHLY, CDR2 FYNNEI. In DNA, the CDR3 is TGTGCCAGCAACGTCGGCGGGGCAAACTCCTACGAGCAGTACTTC. As protein: CASNVGGANSYEQYF.

The chain uses TRBV6-2 or TRBV6-3 and TRBJ2-6, with unresolved D. V was trimmed by 2 bases and J by 8 bases, leaving 10 bases between them. The germline V gene encodes CDR1 MNHEY and CDR2 SVGEGT. The CDR3 contains 14 residues. CDR3 sequence reads: CASSYPLQPNVLTF. The CDR3 nucleotides are TGTGCCAGCAGTTACCCCTTACAGCCCAACGTCCTGACTTTC.

V usage is TRBV30 and J usage is TRBJ1-1; D is unresolved. From germline, CDR1 is GTSNPN and CDR2 SVGIG (reference sequence). V was clipped by 8 bases and J by 3 bases, with 7 bases between them. The CDR3 covers 10 residues. The CDR3 DNA reads TGTGCCCTGGGCGACACTGAAGCTTTCTTT. The encoded protein is CALGDTEAFF.

V gene TRBV29-1 combines with J gene TRBJ1-2, with D hard to call. The length of the CDR3 is 13 residues. V shed 6 bases and J shed 4 bases, with 15 bases lying between them. The germline V gene has CDR1 SQVTM and CDR2 ANQGSEA. CDR3 nucleotides: TGCAGCGTGTTTGGGGAGCAGCTCTATGGCTACACCTTC. This translates into CSVFGEQLYGYTF.

This chain joins TRBV12-3 or TRBV12-4 and TRBJ1-1; D call uncertain. CDR3 length: 13 residues. V was shortened by 6 bases and J by 10 bases, with 18 bases between the two germline ends. The CDR3 loop is CASSSLWQSPAFF. The CDR3 nucleotides read TGTGCCAGCAGCAGTTTATGGCAGTCTCCAGCTTTCTTT.

There are a few counts of this clonotype. V is TRBV19 and J is TRBJ1-5, with TRBD1 as a possible D gene (5 bases). This CDR3 has 13 amino acids. Germline V lookup: CDR1 LNHDA, CDR2 SQIVND (reference sequence). V shed 8 bases and J shed 3 bases, with 11 bases lying between them. CDR3 protein: CASSEGPNQPQHF. CDR3 in DNA: TGTGCCAGTTCCGAGGGGCCCAATCAGCCCCAGCATTTT.

This clonotype was counted a single time. The chain recombines TRBV6-4 with TRBJ2-3; either TRBD1 or TRBD2 may fit D (6 bases each). From germline, CDR1 is MRHNA and CDR2 SNTAGT. The V gene lost 5 bases and the J gene lost 3 bases, with 9 bases spanning the gap. This CDR3 contains 13 residues. CDR3 protein: CASSPGATDTQYF. As DNA, the CDR3 is TGTGCCAGCAGTCCGGGGGCAACAGATACGCAGTATTTT.

This clonotype was counted only a few times. The J gene is TRBJ2-5, the V gene TRBV7-9, with 9 bases aligning to TRBD1. Trimming cost V 2 bases and J 4 bases; bases outside gene matches: 5. The germline gives CDR1 SEHNR, CDR2 FQNEAQ (reference sequence). The CDR3 totals 15 residues. CDR3 DNA sequence: TGTGCCAGCAGCTTACTCCTGGGACAGGGAGAGACCCAGTACTTC. This gives the protein CASSLLLGQGETQYF.

The gene calls are TRBV7-3 and TRBJ2-5; the D is unclear. Trimming shortened V by 0 bases and J by 7 bases, and 9 bases separated the two germline ends. Germline assignment: CDR1 SGHTA and CDR2 FQGTGA. This CDR3 has 13 residues. The CDR3 is CASSLTDDGTQYF. The CDR3 DNA sequence: TGTGCCAGCAGCTTAACGGACGACGGGACCCAGTACTTC.

The genes are TRBV6-2 or TRBV6-3 and TRBJ2-7; D is perhaps TRBD2 (6 bases). CDR1 and CDR2 (germline): MNHEY, SVGEGT. Deletions cut 2 bases from V and 2 bases from J, with 10 bases between. This CDR3 has 14 residues. The CDR3 DNA follows: TGTGCCAGCAGTTACCGGGACTCTCCCTACGAGCAGTACTTC. Translating it yields CASSYRDSPYEQYF.

V is TRBV20-1 and J is TRBJ2-7; D unclear. The CDR3 loop spans 10 amino acids. V lost 3 bases to trimming and J lost 9 bases, with 9 bases between them. Germline lookup yields CDR1 DFQATT and CDR2 SNEGSKA (reference sequence). CDR3 in amino acids: CSASDHRQYF. The CDR3 DNA reads TGCAGTGCTAGCGATCATAGGCAGTACTTC.

The V and J genes are TRBV5-1 and TRBJ2-1; D is possibly TRBD2 (5 bases). V was trimmed by 2 bases and J by 6 bases, leaving 12 bases between them. The CDR3 is 14 residues long. Germline-derived CDR1 and CDR2 are SGHRS and YFSETQ. This CDR3 reads CASSLEADGNEQFF. The DNA of the CDR3 is TGCGCCAGCAGCTTAGAAGCGGACGGCAATGAGCAGTTCTTC.

The chain uses TRBV30 and TRBJ2-3; D is unresolved. Germline assignment: CDR1 GTSNPN and CDR2 SVGIG (reference sequence). V lost 1 base and J 1 base, leaving 12 bases between the germline ends. There are 15 residues in the CDR3. CDR3 protein: CAWSGLIGRTDTQYF. The CDR3 DNA is TGTGCCTGGAGTGGTCTCATAGGTCGCACAGATACGCAGTATTTT.

The chain has TRBV7-8 and TRBJ2-7, with D perhaps TRBD1 (5 bases). Trimming took 5 bases from V and 5 from J, leaving 19 bases between them. Looked up from germline, CDR1 is SGHVS and CDR2 is FQNEAQ. This CDR3 contains 15 residues. CDR3 in amino acids: CASSPLDAGQNEQYF. CDR3 nucleotide sequence: TGTGCCAGCAGCCCCCTTGATGCAGGGCAGAACGAGCAGTACTTC.

The chain combines TRBV29-1 with TRBJ1-1, with 8 nucleotides matching TRBD1. CDR1 SQVTM and CDR2 ANQGSEA come from the germline V gene. V shed 7 bases and J 4 bases; nucleotides not matched to a gene: 5. The CDR3 loop spans 12 amino acids. CDR3 DNA sequence: TGCAGCGGGAGTACAGGGGGCACTGAAGCTTTCTTT. It is translated as CSGSTGGTEAFF. Looking up the rest from reference TRBV29-1 and TRBJ1-1 gives the full variable domain: SAVISQKPSRDICQRGTSLTIQCQVDSQVTMMFWYRQQPGQSLTLIATANQGSEATYESGFVIDKFPISRPNLTFSTLTVSNMSPEDSSIYLCSGSTGGTEAFFGQGTRLTVV.

This rearrangement joins TRBV10-3 to TRBJ2-2; 10 positions agree with TRBD2. Germline V CDR1 and CDR2: ENHRY, SYGVKD. The CDR3 runs 15 residues. V lost 5 bases to trimming and J lost 6 bases; unmatched junction nucleotides: 6. The CDR3 sequence: CAISRLAGLAGELFF. CDR3 DNA: TGTGCCATCAGTAGACTAGCGGGTCTCGCCGGGGAGCTGTTTTTT.